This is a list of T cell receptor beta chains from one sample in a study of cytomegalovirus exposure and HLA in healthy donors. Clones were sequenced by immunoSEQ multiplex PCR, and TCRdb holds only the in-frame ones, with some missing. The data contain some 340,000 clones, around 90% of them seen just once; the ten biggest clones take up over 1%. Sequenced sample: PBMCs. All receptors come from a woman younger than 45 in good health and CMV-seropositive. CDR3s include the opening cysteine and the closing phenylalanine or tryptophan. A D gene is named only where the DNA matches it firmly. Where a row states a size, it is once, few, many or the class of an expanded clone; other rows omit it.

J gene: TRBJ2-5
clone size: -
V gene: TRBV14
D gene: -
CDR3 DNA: TGTGCCAGCAGCCAAGGCGGGACCCAGTACTTC
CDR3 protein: CASSQGGTQYF

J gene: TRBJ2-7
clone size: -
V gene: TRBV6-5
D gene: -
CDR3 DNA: TGTGCCAGCAGTTACACGGCCAGTGAAACTACGAGCACGTACTTC
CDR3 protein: CASSYTASETTSTYF

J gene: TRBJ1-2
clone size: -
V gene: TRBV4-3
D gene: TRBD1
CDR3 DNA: TGCGCCAGCAGCCAAGAGGACAGGAACTATGGCTACACCTTC
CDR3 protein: CASSQEDRNYGYTF

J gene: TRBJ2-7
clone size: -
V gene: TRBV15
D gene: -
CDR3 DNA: TGTGCCACCAGCAGAGATCGAGGACTGAGCTCCTACGAGCAGTACTTC
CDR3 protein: CATSRDRGLSSYEQYF

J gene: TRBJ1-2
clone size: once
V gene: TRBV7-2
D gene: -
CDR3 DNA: TGTGCCAGCAGCTCCTCTGGTGGGAACTATGGCTACACCTTC
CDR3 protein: CASSSSGGNYGYTF

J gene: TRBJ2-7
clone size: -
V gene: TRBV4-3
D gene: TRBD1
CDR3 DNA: TGCGCCAGCAGCCAGGCCGGGACAGCAGGCTACGAGCAGTACTTC
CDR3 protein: CASSQAGTAGYEQYF

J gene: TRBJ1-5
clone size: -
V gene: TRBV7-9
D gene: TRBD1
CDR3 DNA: TGTGCCAGCAGCTCCTCGACAGGGGGGTCGGAGCCCCAGCATTTT
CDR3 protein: CASSSSTGGSEPQHF

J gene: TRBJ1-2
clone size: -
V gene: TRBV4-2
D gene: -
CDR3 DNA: TGTGCCAGCAGCCAAGACGGGTTAGATGGCTACACCTTC
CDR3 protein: CASSQDGLDGYTF

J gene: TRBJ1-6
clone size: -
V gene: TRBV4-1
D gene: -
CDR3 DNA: TGCGCCAGCAGCCAAGGAGGGGGCTATAATTCACCCCTCCACTTT
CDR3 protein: CASSQGGGYNSPLHF

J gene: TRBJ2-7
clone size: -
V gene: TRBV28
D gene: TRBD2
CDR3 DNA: TGTGCCAGCAGTGAAGCGGGAGAGGGATCCTACGAGCAGTACTTC
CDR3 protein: CASSEAGEGSYEQYF

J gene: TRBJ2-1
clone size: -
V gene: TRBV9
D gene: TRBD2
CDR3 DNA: TGTGCCAGCAGCGCCAGCGGGGTGTTCTACAATGAGCAGTTCTTC
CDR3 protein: CASSASGVFYNEQFF

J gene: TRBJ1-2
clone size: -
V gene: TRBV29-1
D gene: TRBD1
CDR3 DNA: TGCAGCGTTGTTTCCAGGGGGCTCGATGGCTACACCTTC
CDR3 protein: CSVVSRGLDGYTF

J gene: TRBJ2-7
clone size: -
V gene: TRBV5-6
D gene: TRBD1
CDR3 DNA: TGTGCCAGCAGCTTGGTGGGACAGGGAAGGGGCGAGCAGTACTTC
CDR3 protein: CASSLVGQGRGEQYF

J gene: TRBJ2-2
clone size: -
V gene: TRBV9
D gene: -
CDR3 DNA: TGTGCCAGCAGCGGCCCCCGTCCCGGGGAGCTGTTTTTT
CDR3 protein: CASSGPRPGELFF

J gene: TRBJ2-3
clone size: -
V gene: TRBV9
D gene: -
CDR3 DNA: TGTGCCAGCGCGGAGGGCGGATCAAGCACAGATACGCAGTATTTT
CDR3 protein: CASAEGGSSTDTQYF

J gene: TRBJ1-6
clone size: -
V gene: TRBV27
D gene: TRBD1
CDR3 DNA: TGTGCCAGCAACGGACAGGGGGGGCGTTCACCCCTCCACTTT
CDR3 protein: CASNGQGGRSPLHF

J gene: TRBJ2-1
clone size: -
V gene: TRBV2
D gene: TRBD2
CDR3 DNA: TGTGCCAGCAGTGAAGAACTAGCGGGAGAGCATGAGCAGTTCTTC
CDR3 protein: CASSEELAGEHEQFF

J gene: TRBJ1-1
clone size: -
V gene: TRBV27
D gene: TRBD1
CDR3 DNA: TGTGCCAGCAGTCCCCTAAGATGGACAGGGGGCGAGAACACTGAAGCTTTCTTT
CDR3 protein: CASSPLRWTGGENTEAFF

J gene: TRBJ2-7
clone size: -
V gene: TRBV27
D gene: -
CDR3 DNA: TGTGCCAGCAGTTTTGGACCCAACTACGAGCAGTACTTC
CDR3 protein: CASSFGPNYEQYF

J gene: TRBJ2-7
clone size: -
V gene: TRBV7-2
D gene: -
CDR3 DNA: TGTGCCAGCAGCTTATACGGGGACTCCTACGAGCAGTACTTC
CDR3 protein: CASSLYGDSYEQYF

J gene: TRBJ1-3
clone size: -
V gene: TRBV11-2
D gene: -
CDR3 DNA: TGTGCCAGCAGCTTAACTGAATCTGGGCGCTCTGGAAACACCATATATTTT
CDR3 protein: CASSLTESGRSGNTIYF

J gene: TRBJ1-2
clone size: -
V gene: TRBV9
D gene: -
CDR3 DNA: TGTGCCAGCAGCCGCAATACTCACCAGGTTGGGGGAGGCTACACCTTC
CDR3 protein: CASSRNTHQVGGGYTF

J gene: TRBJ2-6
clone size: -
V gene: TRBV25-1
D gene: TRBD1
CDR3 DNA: TGTGCCAGCTCTGTGGGACAGGGGGCTGCTGGGGCCAACGTCCTGACTTTC
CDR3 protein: CASSVGQGAAGANVLTF

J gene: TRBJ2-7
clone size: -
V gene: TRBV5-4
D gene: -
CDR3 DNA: TGTGCCAGCAGCTTGGCTCAGGGCACCTACGAGCAGTACTTC
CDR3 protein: CASSLAQGTYEQYF

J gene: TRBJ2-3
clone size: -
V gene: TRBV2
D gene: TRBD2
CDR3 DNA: TGTGCCAGCGAGGTCGGGGGGGGCATTTCGGCAGATACGCAGTATTTT
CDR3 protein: CASEVGGGISADTQYF

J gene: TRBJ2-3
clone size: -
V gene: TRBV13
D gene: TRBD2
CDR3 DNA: TGTGCCAGCAGCAAGGGACTAGCGGGAGGGACAGATACGCAGTATTTT
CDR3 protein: CASSKGLAGGTDTQYF

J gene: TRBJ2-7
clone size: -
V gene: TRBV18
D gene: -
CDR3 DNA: TGTGCCAGCTCACCAAAAAGGCCACAAGGACATCACCTATACGAGCAGTACTTC
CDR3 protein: CASSPKRPQGHHLYEQYF

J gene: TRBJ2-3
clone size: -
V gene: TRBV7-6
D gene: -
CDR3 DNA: TGTGCCAGCAGCTTAGATAGGGGGAGGACCACAGATACGCAGTATTTT
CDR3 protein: CASSLDRGRTTDTQYF

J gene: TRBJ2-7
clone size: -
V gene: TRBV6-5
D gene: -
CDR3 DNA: TGTGCCAGCAGTAATTCCGGGTCGTCCTACGAGCAGTACTTC
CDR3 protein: CASSNSGSSYEQYF

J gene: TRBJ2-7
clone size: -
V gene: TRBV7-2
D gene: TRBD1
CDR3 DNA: TGTGCCAGCAGCTTAGCGCTGGGAACAATTTGGGACAGCTACGAGCAGTACTTC
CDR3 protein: CASSLALGTIWDSYEQYF

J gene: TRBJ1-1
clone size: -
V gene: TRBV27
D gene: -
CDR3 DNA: TGTGCCAGCAGTCCAAAAATGACGGGACGCCCAAACACTGAAGCTTTCTTT
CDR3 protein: CASSPKMTGRPNTEAFF

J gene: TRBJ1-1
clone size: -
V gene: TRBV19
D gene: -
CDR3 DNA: TGTGCCAGTAGTTTTCAGGAGAACACTGAAGCTTTCTTT
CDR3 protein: CASSFQENTEAFF

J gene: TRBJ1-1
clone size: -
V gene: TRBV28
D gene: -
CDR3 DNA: TGTGCCAGCGGCGGAAACATGAACACTGAAGCTTTCTTT
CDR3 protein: CASGGNMNTEAFF

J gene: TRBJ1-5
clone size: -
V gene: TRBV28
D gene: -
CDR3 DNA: TGTGCCAGCAGTTTCCCCCCAGGGAATAGCAATCAGCCCCAGCATTTT
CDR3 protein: CASSFPPGNSNQPQHF

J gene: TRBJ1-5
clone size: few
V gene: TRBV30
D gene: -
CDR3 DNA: TGTGCCTGGAGTGATACAGACCAGCCCCAGCATTTT
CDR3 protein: CAWSDTDQPQHF

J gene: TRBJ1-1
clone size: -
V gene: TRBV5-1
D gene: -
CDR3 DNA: TGCGCCAGCAGCTTGGGGGGGAACTACAACACTGAAGCTTTCTTT
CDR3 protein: CASSLGGNYNTEAFF

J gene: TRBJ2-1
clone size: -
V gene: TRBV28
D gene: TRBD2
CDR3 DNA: TGTGCCAGCAGTTCCGGGACTAGCACAATGGGGGGGCAGTTCTTC
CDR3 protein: CASSSGTSTMGGQFF

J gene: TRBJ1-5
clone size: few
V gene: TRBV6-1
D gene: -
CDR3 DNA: TGTGCCAGCAAGATATCAGGGGACAGCAATCAGCCCCAGCATTTT
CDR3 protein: CASKISGDSNQPQHF

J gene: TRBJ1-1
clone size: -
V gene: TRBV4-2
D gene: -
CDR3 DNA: TGTGCCAGCAGCCAAGCGGGGGTGACTGAAGCTTTCTTT
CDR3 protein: CASSQAGVTEAFF

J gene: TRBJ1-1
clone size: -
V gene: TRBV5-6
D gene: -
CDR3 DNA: TGTGCCAGCAGCTTGGTAGTCGTGAACACTGAAGCTTTCTTT
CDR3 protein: CASSLVVVNTEAFF

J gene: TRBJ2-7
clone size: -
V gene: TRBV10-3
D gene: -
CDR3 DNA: TGTGCCATCAGTACAGGGTCTACTTCCTACGAGCAGTACTTC
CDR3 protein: CAISTGSTSYEQYF